This is a list of T cell receptor beta chains from one sample in a study of identical twins. From the 5' RACE reads, TCRdb called clonotypes with MiXCR, one entry per CDR3 protein. The table shows a few hundred thousand distinct CDR3 sequences, with 9.6% occurring only once. The same sample was also studied in work on yellow fever vaccine responses in identical twins.

The sample taken for sequencing was PBMCs. The receptors here all came from a woman aged 18-29 years in good health. Both conserved end residues are part of each CDR3. The D gene is left open where the match is weak. Clone size is given for some rows only: seen once, a few or many times, or a class if the clone is expanded.

clone_size,v_call,cdr3_length,j_call,d_call,cdr3_nt,cdr3_aa
.,TRBV5-1,16,TRBJ2-7,.,TGCGCCAGCAGGGTAACCTGGGTCGGGACAAGCTACGAGCAGTACTTC,CASRVTWVGTSYEQYF
many,TRBV11-1,13,TRBJ1-1,.,TGTGCCAGCAGCCAACAGACGAACACTGAAGCTTTCTTT,CASSQQTNTEAFF
.,TRBV3-1,16,TRBJ2-7,TRBD2,TGTGCCAGCAGCCAAGATTCAGGACTAGAAGGTTCCGAGCAGTACTTC,CASSQDSGLEGSEQYF
few,TRBV6-4,18,TRBJ2-7,.,TGTGCCAGCAGTGACAGTCCACGTACAGGTCCAAGCTCCTACGAGCAGTACTTC,CASSDSPRTGPSSYEQYF
many,TRBV6-5,18,TRBJ2-2,.,TGTGCCAGCAGTTACAATCCGGGACACCAATTGAACACCGGGGAGCTGTTTTTT,CASSYNPGHQLNTGELFF
.,TRBV28,15,TRBJ2-5,.,TGTGCCAGCAGTCTTTACACGGGGGCGCAAGAGACCCAGTACTTC,CASSLYTGAQETQYF
few,TRBV2,15,TRBJ2-3,TRBD1,TGTGCCAGCATGGCAGGACAGGGGTATTCAGATACGCAGTATTTT,CASMAGQGYSDTQYF
.,TRBV7-2,17,TRBJ2-7,TRBD2,TGTGCCAGCAGCTTAAGGCTAGCGGGGGGGAGCTCCTACGAGCAGTACTTC,CASSLRLAGGSSYEQYF
.,TRBV5-1,14,TRBJ2-7,.,TGCGCCAGCCGCAGGGATGCGGGGTCTGACGAGCAGTACTTC,CASRRDAGSDEQYF
many,TRBV2,15,TRBJ2-1,.,TGTGCCAGCAGAGAGATAGCGGAATACTACAATGAGCAGTTCTTC,CASREIAEYYNEQFF
many,TRBV4-3,15,TRBJ2-7,TRBD2,TGCGCCAGCAGCCAAATACTAGCGGGAGGGTACGAGCAGTACTTC,CASSQILAGGYEQYF
few,TRBV30,13,TRBJ2-7,TRBD1,TGTGCCTGGAGCGGACAGGGGTACCACGAGCAGTACTTC,CAWSGQGYHEQYF
many,TRBV5-6,12,TRBJ2-1,.,TGTGCCAGCAGCTTGGGTACCAATGAGCAGTTCTTC,CASSLGTNEQFF
many,TRBV20-1,14,TRBJ2-3,TRBD2,TGCAGTGCTGAGCGGGGGCCCTCAGGGCATACGCAGTATTTT,CSAERGPSGHTQYF
.,TRBV29-1,24,TRBJ2-3,TRBD2,TGCAGCGTTGAAGATCCGGCGGAGCCGGGACTAGCGGGAGGGCCCCCCTTATACACAGATACGCAGTATTTT,CSVEDPAEPGLAGGPPLYTDTQYF
few,TRBV20-1,18,TRBJ2-7,TRBD1,TGCAGTGCTAGACCCCCTGGGACAGGGGAAACTAAGGCCTACGAGCAGTACTTC,CSARPPGTGETKAYEQYF
.,TRBV6-4,19,TRBJ1-4,TRBD1,TGTGCCAGCAGTGTCTCCGGACCGGGACAGGGGGCTTACGACGAAAAACTGTTTTTT,CASSVSGPGQGAYDEKLFF
.,TRBV10-3,16,TRBJ1-6,.,TGTGCCATCAGTGTTTTCCACAGCTCCTATAATTCACCCCTCCACTTT,CAISVFHSSYNSPLHF
few,TRBV18,15,TRBJ1-1,.,TGTGCCAGCTCGCAGAGCCCGGGTATGAACACTGAAGCTTTCTTT,CASSQSPGMNTEAFF